Below are 5 T cell receptor beta chains sequenced from a single sample in a study of cytomegalovirus exposure and HLA in healthy donors. The primer mix had 60 Vbeta and 13 Jbeta primers. Clones were read by immunoSEQ multiplex PCR, and TCRdb kept only the in-frame ones, dropping some. The table includes 200,000 or so clones, approximately 82% detected once. Source material: PBMCs. The receptors were gathered from a woman younger than 35 in good health and CMV-seropositive.

The rearrangement joins TRBV19 to TRBJ2-5; TRBD2 matches 7 bases. Germline V gene data show CDR1 as LNHDA and CDR2 as SQIVND (reference sequence). Trimming at V came to 4 bases and at J to 7 bases, leaving 12 bases not matched to a gene. The CDR3 consists of 15 residues. The CDR3 sequence is CASSTSGTTWGTQYF. CDR3 sequence (DNA): TGTGCCAGTAGTACATCCGGGACTACGTGGGGGACCCAGTACTTC.

The chain has TRBV9 and TRBJ1-2; no firm D call. The CDR3 is 17 amino acids. V dropped 3 bases and J dropped 4 bases, with 22 bases sitting between them. The germline V gene encodes CDR1 SGDLS and CDR2 YYNGEE. The CDR3 region has the DNA TGTGCCAGCAGCGAATTCCTAGTACCCACGGCGCGCTATGGCTACACCTTC. It is translated as CASSEFLVPTARYGYTF.

The rearrangement joins TRBV9 to TRBJ2-5; 8 nucleotides align to TRBD1. CDR3 length equals 14 residues. CDR1 and CDR2 (germline): SGDLS, YYNGEE. Trimming at V came to 3 bases and at J to 4 bases, leaving 5 bases not matched to a gene. The chain's CDR3 is CASSAPGTGETQYF. CDR3 bases: TGTGCCAGCAGCGCCCCCGGGACAGGAGAGACCCAGTACTTC.

V usage is TRBV6-1 and J usage is TRBJ2-2; 7 bases are shared with TRBD2. The V and J ends lost 0 bases and 4 bases, in that order; junction bases with no gene match: 5. This CDR3 region has 16 residues. Germline CDR1 and CDR2: MNHNS and SASEGT. The CDR3 DNA follows: TGTGCCAGCAGTGAAGCATTCGGGGGGAGCACCGGGGAGCTGTTTTTT. Amino acids: CASSEAFGGSTGELFF.

This clone has only a few counts. The chain employs TRBV4-1 and TRBJ2-4, with D unclear. V lost 0 bases, J lost 11 bases, and 8 bases lay in between. CDR1 is MGHRA, CDR2 YSYEKL, per germline. This CDR3 region has 12 residues. CDR3 loop: CASSQDGVVQYF. CDR3 DNA: TGCGCCAGCAGCCAAGACGGTGTGGTTCAGTACTTC.